The next 8 T cell receptor beta chains were all read from a single sample in a study of post-analysis software for immune sequencing data. General study points: A handful of TRBV segments were more frequent in patients than controls; TRBV5-6, TRBV5-1 and TRBV20-1 belonged to this group.

Their antigens are not known. Every TCR beta cDNA library bore unique molecular identifiers. TCRdb redid the calling of the PCR reads with MiXCR, one entry per CDR3 protein. The table records more than 350,000 distinct CDR3 sequences, 30% to 45% of them present only once. Sequencing was performed on blood. The receptors originated from a girl aged 2-15 years with multiple sclerosis.

V usage is TRBV2 and J usage is TRBJ2-3; D not certain. The germline V gene has CDR1 SNHLY and CDR2 FYNNEI. V lost 6 bases to trimming and J lost 0 bases, with 10 bases between them. CDR3 length: 14 amino acids. CDR3 loop: CASSQGLSTDTQYF. Written as DNA, the CDR3 is TGTGCCAGCAGCCAAGGCCTAAGCACAGATACGCAGTATTTT.

The gene calls are TRBV7-2 and TRBJ2-5; 8 nucleotides line up with TRBD1. The CDR3 loop spans 15 amino acids. Looked up from germline, CDR1 is SGHTA and CDR2 is FQGNSA. The ends lost 0 bases at V and 4 bases at J; junction bases unmatched: 4. DNA for the CDR3: TGTGCCAGCAGCTTAGCCCTGGACAGGGCAGAGACCCAGTACTTC. This encodes CASSLALDRAETQYF.

This chain connects TRBV2 to TRBJ2-7; 8 bases match TRBD1. Germline-derived CDR1 and CDR2 are SNHLY and FYNNEI. The CDR3 totals 15 residues. Losses at the gene ends were 3 bases for V and 3 bases for J; bases not matched to a gene: 7. The DNA for the CDR3 is TGTGCCAGCAGTGAGGACAGGGAAATGTTCTACGAGCAGTACTTC. Translation: CASSEDREMFYEQYF. Variable domain in full (rest from reference TRBV2 and TRBJ2-7): EPEVTQTPSHQVTQMGQEVILRCVPISNHLYFYWYRQILGQKVEFLVSFYNNEISEKSEIFDDQFSVERPDGSNFTLKIRSTKLEDSAMYFCASSEDREMFYEQYFGPGTRLTVT.

The rearrangement links TRBV20-1 to TRBJ1-2, with D perhaps TRBD1 (5 bases). The germline CDR1 and CDR2 sequences are DFQATT and SNEGSKA (reference sequence). Trimming removed 1 base from V and 7 bases from J, with 19 bases in between. The CDR3 sequence is 15 residues long. The CDR3 protein is CSARVPTVMTGGYTF. The DNA of the CDR3 is TGCAGTGCTAGAGTTCCGACAGTCATGACTGGTGGCTACACCTTC.

This clonotype was observed a handful of times. This rearrangement joins TRBV20-1 to TRBJ2-4; TRBD2 agrees at 12 bases. The CDR3 runs to 18 residues. The ends lost 0 bases at V and 7 bases at J; junction bases unmatched: 13. In germline, CDR1 is DFQATT, CDR2 SNEGSKA (reference sequence). This CDR3 is CSARDPLAGGDKWNIQYF. DNA of the CDR3: TGCAGTGCTAGAGATCCACTAGCGGGAGGCGATAAGTGGAACATTCAGTACTTC.

This chain links TRBV29-1 with TRBJ1-1; no definite D call. The ends were cut back, 3 bases at V and 4 bases at J, with 15 bases in the middle. The CDR3 extends over 14 amino acids. CDR1 and CDR2 (germline): SQVTM, ANQGSEA. CDR3 sequence reads: CSVDPERVATEAFF. The CDR3 DNA follows: TGCAGCGTTGACCCTGAGAGGGTGGCCACTGAAGCTTTCTTT.

The chain joins TRBV12-3 or TRBV12-4 to TRBJ1-5; no reliable D call. CDR3 size: 14 residues. Between the trimmed V and J ends, which lost 5 bases and 6 bases, there was a span of 14 bases. The CDR3 reads CASSPKAAGQPQHF. CDR3 coding DNA: TGTGCCAGCAGTCCAAAGGCTGCAGGTCAGCCCCAGCATTTT.

Comments on this clonotype: One base away lies a much larger clone, so this may be a sequencing read error. The V and J genes are TRBV10-3 and TRBJ2-1; D remains unclear. This CDR3 spans 15 amino acids. The germline V and J ends were trimmed by 6 bases and 6 bases, with 18 bases remaining between them. Germline V gene lookup returns CDR1 ENHRY and CDR2 SYGVKD. CDR3 region: CAIRLKHGPCNEQFF. CDR3 DNA: TGTGCCATCAGACTAAAACACGGCCCCTGCAATGAGCAGTTCTTC.